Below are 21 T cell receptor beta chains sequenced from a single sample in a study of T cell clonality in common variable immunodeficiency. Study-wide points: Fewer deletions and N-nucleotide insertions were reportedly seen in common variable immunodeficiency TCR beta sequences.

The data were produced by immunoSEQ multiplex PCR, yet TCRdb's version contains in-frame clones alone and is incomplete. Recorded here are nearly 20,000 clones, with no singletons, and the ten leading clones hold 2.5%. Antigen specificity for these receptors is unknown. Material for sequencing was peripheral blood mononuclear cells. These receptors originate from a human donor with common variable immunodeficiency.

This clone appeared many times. The CDR3 protein is CASSERTPPYEQYF. The CDR3 bases that were read are TGCGCCAGCAGTGAAAGGACACCACCCTACGAG. The chain joins TRBV10-1 to TRBJ2-7, with TRBD1 as a possible D gene (5 bases). The missing CDR3 end, 3 residues past where the read stops, is filled in from the germline J gene. The V and J ends lost 3 bases and 2 bases respectively, with 11 bases between them. CDR3 length equals 14 residues. CDR1 is WNHNN and CDR2 is SYGVQD in the germline V gene (reference sequence).

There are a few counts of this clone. The DNA read from the CDR3 is TGCAGTGCTAGAGTCACAGCGGGTTCCGGGACCCTAGGC. It encodes CSARVTAGSGTLG. The CDR3 as a whole reads CSARVTAGSGTLGYTF. The V gene is TRBV20-1, the J gene TRBJ1-2; D is possibly TRBD1 (5 bases). Read data end 3 residues before the CDR3 end; the end is taken from the germline J gene. Germline lookup yields CDR1 DFQATT and CDR2 SNEGSKA (reference sequence). The CDR3 loop spans 16 amino acids.

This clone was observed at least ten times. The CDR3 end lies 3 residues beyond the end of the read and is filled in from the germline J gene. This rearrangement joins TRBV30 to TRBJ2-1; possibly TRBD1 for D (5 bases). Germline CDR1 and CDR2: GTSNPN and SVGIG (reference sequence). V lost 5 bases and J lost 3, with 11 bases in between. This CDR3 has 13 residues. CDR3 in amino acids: CAWADRGYNEQFF. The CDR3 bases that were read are TGTGCCTGGGCCGATAGGGGCTACAATGAG.

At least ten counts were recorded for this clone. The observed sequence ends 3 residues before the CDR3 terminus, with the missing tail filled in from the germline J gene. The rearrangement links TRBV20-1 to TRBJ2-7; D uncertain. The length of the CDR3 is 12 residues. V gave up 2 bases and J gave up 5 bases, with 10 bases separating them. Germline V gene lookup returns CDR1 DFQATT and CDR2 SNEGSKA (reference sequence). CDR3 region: CSARYQANEQYF. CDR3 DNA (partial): TGCAGTGCTAGATACCAGGCCAACGAG.

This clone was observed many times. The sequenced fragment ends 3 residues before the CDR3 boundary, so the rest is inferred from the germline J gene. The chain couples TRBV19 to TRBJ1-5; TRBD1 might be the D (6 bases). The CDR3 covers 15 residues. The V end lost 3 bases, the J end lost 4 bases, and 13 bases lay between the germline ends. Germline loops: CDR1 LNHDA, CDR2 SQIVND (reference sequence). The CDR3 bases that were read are TGTGCCAGTAGTATTTCAAAAGGGACAAATCAGCCC. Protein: CASSISKGTNQP. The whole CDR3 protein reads CASSISKGTNQPQHF.

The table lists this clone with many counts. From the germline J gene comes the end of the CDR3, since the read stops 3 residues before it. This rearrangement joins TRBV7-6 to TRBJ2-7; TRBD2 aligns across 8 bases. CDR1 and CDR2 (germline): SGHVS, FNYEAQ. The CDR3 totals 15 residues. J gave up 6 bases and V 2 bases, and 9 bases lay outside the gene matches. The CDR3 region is CASSLRGRSPGEQYF. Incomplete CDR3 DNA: TGTGCCAGCAGCTTACGCGGGAGGTCTCCTGGCGAG.

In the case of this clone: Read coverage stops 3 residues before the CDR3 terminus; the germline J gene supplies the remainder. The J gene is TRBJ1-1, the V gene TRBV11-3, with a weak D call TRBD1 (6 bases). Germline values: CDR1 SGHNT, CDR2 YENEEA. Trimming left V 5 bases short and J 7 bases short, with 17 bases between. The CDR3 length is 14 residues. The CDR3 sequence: CASSLGGAGFEAFF. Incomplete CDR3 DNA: TGTGCCAGCAGCCTCGGGGGGGCCGGCTTTGAA.

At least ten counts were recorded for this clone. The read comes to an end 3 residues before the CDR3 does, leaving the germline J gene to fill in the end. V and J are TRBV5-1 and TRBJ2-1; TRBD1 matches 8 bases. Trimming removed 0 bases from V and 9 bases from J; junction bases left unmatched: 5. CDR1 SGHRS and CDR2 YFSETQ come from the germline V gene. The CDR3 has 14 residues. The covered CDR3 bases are TGCGCCAGCAGCTTGGGACAGGGGCAAGGTGAG. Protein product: CASSLGQGQGE. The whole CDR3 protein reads CASSLGQGQGEQFF.

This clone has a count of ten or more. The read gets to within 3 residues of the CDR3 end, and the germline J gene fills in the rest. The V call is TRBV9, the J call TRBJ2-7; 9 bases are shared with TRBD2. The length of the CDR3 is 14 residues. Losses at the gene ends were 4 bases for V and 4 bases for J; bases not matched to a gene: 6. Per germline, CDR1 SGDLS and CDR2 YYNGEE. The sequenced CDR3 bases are TGTGCCAGCAGCAGCGGGACTAGCAGATACGAG. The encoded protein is CASSSGTSRYE. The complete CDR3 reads CASSSGTSRYEQYF.

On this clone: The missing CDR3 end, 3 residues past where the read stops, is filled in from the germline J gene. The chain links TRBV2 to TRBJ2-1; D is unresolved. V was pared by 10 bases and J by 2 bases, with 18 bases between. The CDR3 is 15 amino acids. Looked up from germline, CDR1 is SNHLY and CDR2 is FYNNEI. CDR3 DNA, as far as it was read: TGTGCCACCCAAAAAGGAGCGAGCGCCTACAATGAG. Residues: CATQKGASAYNE. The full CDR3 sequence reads CATQKGASAYNEQFF.

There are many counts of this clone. The CDR3: CASTRVGQSYEQYF. The part of the CDR3 DNA that was read is TGTGCCAGCACGCGGGTGGGACAGAGCTACGAG. The V gene is TRBV2, the J gene TRBJ2-7, with 7 bases identical to TRBD1. The CDR3 is cut off 3 residues early in the read; its end comes from the germline J gene. Trimming cost V 7 bases and J 3 bases; bases outside gene matches: 9. There are 14 residues in the CDR3. Germline V gene data show CDR1 as SNHLY and CDR2 as FYNNEI.

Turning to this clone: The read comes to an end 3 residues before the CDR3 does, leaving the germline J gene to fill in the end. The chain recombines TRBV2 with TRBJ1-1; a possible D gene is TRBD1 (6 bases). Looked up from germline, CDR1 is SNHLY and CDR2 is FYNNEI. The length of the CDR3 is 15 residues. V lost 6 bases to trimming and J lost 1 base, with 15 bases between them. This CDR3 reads CASSEGEVRNTEAFF. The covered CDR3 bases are TGTGCCAGCAGCGAGGGGGAGGTACGGAACACTGAA.

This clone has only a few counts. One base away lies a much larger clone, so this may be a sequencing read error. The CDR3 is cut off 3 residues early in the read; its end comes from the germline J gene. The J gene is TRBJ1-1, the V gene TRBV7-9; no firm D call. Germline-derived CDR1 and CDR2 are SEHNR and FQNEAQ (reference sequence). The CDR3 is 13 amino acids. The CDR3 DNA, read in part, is TGTTCCAGCAGCTTAGTATCGAACACTGAA. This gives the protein CSSSLVSNTE. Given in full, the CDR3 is CSSSLVSNTEAFF. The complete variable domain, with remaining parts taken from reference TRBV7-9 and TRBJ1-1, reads DTGVSQNPRHKITKRGQNVTFRCDPISEHNRLYWYRQTLGQGPEFLTYFQNEAQLEKSRLLSDRFSAERPKGSFSTLEIQRTEQGDSAMYLCSSSLVSNTEAFFGQGTRLTVV.

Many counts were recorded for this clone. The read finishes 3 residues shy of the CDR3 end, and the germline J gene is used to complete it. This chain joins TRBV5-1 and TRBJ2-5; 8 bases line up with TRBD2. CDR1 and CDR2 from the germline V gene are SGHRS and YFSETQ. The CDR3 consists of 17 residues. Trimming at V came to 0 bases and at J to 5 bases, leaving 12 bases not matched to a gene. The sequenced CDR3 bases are TGCGCCAGCAGCTTGGCCGGCGGGAGCGGGAGTACGGAGACC. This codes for CASSLAGGSGSTET. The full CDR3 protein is CASSLAGGSGSTETQYF.

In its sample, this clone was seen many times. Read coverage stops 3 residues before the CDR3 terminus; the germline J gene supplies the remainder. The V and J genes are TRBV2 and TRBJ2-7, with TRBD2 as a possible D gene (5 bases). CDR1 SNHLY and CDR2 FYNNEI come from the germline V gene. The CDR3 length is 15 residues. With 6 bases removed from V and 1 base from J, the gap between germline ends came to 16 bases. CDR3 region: CASSGRWSGSYEQYF. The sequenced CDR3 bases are TGTGCCAGCAGCGGCCGCTGGAGCGGATCCTACGAG.

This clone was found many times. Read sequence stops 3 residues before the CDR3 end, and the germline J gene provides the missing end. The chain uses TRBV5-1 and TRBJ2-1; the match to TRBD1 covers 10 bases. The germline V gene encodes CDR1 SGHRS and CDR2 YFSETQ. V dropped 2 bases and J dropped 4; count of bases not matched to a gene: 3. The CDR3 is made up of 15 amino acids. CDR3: CASSFGTGDYNEQFF. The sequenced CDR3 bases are TGCGCCAGCAGCTTCGGGACAGGGGATTACAATGAG. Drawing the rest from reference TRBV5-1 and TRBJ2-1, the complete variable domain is KAGVTQTPRYLIKTRGQQVTLSCSPISGHRSVSWYQQTPGQGLQFLFEYFSETQRNKGNFPGRFSGRQFSNSRSEMNVSTLELGDSALYLCASSFGTGDYNEQFFGPGTRLTVL.

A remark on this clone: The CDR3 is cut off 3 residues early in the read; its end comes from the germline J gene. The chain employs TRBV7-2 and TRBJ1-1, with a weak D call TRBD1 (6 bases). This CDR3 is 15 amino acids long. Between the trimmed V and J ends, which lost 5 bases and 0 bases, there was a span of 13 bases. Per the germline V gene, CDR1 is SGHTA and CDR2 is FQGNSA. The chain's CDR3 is CASSTRGGLNTEAFF. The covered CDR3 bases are TGTGCCAGCAGCACGCGGGGGGGGCTGAACACTGAA.

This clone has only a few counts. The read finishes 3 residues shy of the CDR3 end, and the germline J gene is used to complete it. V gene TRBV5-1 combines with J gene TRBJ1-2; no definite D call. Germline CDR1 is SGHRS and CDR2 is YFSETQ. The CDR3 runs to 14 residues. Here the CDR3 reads CASSLKRGFDGYTF. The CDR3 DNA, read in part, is TGCGCCAGCAGCTTGAAGCGCGGATTCGACGGC.

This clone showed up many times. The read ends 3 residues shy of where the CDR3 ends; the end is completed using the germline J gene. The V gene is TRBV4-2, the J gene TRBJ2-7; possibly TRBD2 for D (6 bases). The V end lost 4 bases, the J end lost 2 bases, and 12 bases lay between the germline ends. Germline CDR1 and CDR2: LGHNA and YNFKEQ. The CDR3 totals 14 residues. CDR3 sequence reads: CASSPEGGTYEQYF. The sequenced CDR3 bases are TGTGCCAGCAGCCCGGAGGGCGGGACCTACGAG.

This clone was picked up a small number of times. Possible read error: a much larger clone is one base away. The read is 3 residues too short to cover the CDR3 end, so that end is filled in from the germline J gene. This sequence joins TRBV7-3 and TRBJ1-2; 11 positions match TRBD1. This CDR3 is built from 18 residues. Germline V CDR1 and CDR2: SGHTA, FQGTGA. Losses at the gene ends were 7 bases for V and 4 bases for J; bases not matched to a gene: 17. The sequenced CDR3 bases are TGTGCCAGCACTTCTCGATACCGGGACAGGGGGGGCGGCTATGGC. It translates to CASTSRYRDRGGGYG. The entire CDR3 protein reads CASTSRYRDRGGGYGYTF.

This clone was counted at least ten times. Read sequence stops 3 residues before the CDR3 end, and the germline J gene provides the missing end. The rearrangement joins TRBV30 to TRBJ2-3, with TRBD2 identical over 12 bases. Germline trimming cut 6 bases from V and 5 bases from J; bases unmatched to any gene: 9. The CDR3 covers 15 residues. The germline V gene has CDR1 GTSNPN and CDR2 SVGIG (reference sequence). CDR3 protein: CACGGRGLAGDTQYF. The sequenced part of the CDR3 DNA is TGTGCCTGTGGGGGACGGGGACTAGCGGGAGATACG. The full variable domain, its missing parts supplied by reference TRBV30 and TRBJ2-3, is SQTIHQWPATLVQPVGSPLSLECTVEGTSNPNLYWYRQAAGRGLQLLFYSVGIGQISSEVPQNLSASRPQDRQFILSSKKLLLSDSGFYLCACGGRGLAGDTQYFGPGTRLTVL.